This paragraph reports one T cell receptor (beta chain). The target of this receptor is not known. No per-base quality is available; no much larger clone lies one base away. These data belong to a study of cytomegalovirus exposure and HLA in healthy donors (dated by TCRdb to the late 2010s). For the study in its entirety: According to a later analysis, the roughly 120 validation repertoires were produced on the same platform as the approximately 620 repertoires of the first cohort. The study aimed to test whether cataloging public T cell receptors could reveal signatures of past pathogen exposure. Along with the roughly 700-subject first cohort, a separate validation cohort of 120 different subjects was used. High-throughput TCR immunosequencing, statistical association of individual TCRs with disease status, and machine learning were combined to predict cytomegalovirus infection status. Beyond this particular receptor, the publication reports: The classifier was reported to diagnose cytomegalovirus status with high specificity and sensitivity in both the original and validation cohorts. Most TCR sequences were observed very rarely across donors, whereas some public TCRs were present in many individuals. All 120 or so repertoires were used to score co-occurrence in the validation cohort in a later analysis, because that analysis had no HLA typing for the cohort. It was suggested by the authors that the approach could potentially be generalized to other disease states and immunological phenotypes. Subsequent analysis determined that TCRs grouped into clusters in the first cohort also showed a tendency toward co-occurrence across the 130 or so validation repertoires, and approximately 94% of cluster scores exceeded 0. The study listed 170 or so TCR beta chains as associated with cytomegalovirus. A few of the identified cytomegalovirus-associated TCR beta chains were confirmed in vitro to be specific for cytomegalovirus antigens.

From cysteine to phenylalanine, the CDR3 is 18 amino acids long. The retained sequence is limited to the CDR3, 54 bases, with the frame set at the first base. CDR1 and CDR2 (SGHTA, FQGNSA) derive from the germline V gene. The junction shows trimming of 2 bases on V and 2 bases on J, and the gene matches do not reach 12 bases of it. Donors formed part of the validation cohort, which comprised 120 subjects and was distinct from the first cohort of 690 or so subjects. The protocol used for the library was the immunoSEQ multiplex PCR assay. For the original study's pipeline: To diagnose cytomegalovirus status from the catalog of TCR beta chain sequences, a statistical classification framework was built. TCRdb obtained this table from immuneACCESS and retained in-frame rearrangements with V and J assigned. These tables miss some clones; where compared with another copy, unresolved V genes account for less than half of the shortfall, and the remainder is unexplained. That table gives V, J and clone size, and the DNA gave D and trimming. In all, the sample holds approximately 97,000 clones, and approximately 94% of those were seen once. The ten largest clones add up to 1.1% of the sample.

The source of this sequence is a woman aged 25 to 39 in good health and CMV-seropositive. Rearrangement joined TRBV7-2 to TRBJ2-7; TRBD2 fits 10 bases in the junction. Sequences were obtained from PBMCs. The nucleotide sequence reads TGTGCCAGCAGCTTATACCTAGCGGGAGTAACGGGAGCCTACGAGCAGTACTTC. Protein translation: CASSLYLAGVTGAYEQYF.